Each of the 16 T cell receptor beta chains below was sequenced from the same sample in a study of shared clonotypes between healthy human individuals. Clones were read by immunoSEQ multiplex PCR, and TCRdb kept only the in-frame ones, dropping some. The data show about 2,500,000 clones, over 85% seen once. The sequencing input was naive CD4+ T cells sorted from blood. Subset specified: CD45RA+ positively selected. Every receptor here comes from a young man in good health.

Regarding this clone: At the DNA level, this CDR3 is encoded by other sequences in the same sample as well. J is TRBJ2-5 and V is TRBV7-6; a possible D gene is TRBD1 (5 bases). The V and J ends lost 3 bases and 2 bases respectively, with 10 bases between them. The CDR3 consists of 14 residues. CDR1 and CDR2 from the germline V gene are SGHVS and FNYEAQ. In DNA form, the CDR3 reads TGTGCCAGCAGCTTCACAGGAAAACAAGAGACCCAGTACTTC. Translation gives CASSFTGKQETQYF. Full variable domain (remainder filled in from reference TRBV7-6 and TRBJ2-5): GAGVSQSPRYKVTKRGQDVALRCDPISGHVSLYWYRQALGQGPEFLTYFNYEAQQDKSGLPNDRFSAERPEGSISTLTIQRTEQRDSAMYRCASSFTGKQETQYFGPGTRLLVL.

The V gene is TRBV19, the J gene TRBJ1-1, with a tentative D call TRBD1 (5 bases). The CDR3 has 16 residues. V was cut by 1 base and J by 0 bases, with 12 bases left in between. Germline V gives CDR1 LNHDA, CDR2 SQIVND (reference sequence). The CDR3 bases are TGTGCCAGTAGTATAGGGGTTGGGGGTATGAACACTGAAGCTTTCTTT. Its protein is CASSIGVGGMNTEAFF. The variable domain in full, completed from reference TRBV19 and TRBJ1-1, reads DGGITQSPKYLFRKEGQNVTLSCEQNLNHDAMYWYRQDPGQGLRLIYYSQIVNDFQKGDIAEGYSVSREKKESFPLTVTSAQKNPTAFYLCASSIGVGGMNTEAFFGQGTRLTVV.

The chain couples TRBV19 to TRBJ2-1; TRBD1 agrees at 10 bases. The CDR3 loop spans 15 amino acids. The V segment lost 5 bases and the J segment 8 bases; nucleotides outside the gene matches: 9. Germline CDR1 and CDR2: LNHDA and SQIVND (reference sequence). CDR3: CASSEPGQGIDEQFF. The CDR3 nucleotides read TGTGCCAGTAGTGAGCCGGGACAGGGGATCGATGAGCAGTTCTTC.

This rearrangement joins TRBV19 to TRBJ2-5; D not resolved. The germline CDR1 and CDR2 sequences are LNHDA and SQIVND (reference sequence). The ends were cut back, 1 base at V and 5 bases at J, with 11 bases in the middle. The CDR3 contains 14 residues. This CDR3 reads CASSIVWTTETQYF. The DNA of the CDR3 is TGTGCCAGTAGTATAGTGTGGACGACGGAGACCCAGTACTTC.

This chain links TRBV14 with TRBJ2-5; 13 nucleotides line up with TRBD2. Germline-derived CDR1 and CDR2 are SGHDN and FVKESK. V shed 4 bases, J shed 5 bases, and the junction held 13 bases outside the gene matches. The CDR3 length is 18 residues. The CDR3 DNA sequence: TGTGCCAGCAGCCGGACGAGAGGACTAGCGGGGGCCGGGGAGACCCAGTACTTC. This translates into CASSRTRGLAGAGETQYF.

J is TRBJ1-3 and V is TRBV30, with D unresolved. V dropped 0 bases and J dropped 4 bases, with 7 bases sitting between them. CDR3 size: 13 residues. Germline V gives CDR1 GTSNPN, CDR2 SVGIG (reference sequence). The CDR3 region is CAWSVVYGNTIYF. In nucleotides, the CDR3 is TGTGCCTGGAGTGTTGTTTACGGAAACACCATATATTTT.

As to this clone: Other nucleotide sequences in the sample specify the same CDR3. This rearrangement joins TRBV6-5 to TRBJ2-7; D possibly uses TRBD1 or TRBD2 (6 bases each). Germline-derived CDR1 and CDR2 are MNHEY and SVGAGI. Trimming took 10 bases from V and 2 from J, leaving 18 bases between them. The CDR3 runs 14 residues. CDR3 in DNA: TGTGCCACCTCCCGGGGGCGACCAACCTACGAGCAGTACTTC. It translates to CATSRGRPTYEQYF.

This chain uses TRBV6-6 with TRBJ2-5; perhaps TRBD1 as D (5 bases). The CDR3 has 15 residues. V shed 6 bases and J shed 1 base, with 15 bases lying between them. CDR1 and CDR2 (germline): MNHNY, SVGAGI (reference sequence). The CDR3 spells CASRYGRQSQETQYF. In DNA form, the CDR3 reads TGTGCCAGCAGGTACGGAAGACAGTCCCAAGAGACCCAGTACTTC.

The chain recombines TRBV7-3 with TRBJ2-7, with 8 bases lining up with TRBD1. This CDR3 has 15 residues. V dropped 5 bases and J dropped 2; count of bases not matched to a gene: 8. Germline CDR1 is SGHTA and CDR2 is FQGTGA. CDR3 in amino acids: CASSLGQGRAYEQYF. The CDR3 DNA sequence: TGTGCCAGCAGCCTTGGACAGGGCAGGGCCTACGAGCAGTACTTC.

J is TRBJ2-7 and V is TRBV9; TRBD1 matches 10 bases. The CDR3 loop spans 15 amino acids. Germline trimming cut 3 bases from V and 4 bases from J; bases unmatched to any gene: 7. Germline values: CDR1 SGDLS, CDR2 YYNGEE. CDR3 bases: TGTGCCAGCAGCGGCTCCGGGACAGGGGCATACGAGCAGTACTTC. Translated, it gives CASSGSGTGAYEQYF.

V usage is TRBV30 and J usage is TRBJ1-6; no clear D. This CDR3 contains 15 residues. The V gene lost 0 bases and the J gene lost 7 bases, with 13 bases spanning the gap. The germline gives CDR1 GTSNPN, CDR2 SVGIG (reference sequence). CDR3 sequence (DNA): TGTGCCTGGAGTGTTCCAATGGTAGGCAATTCACCCCTCCACTTT. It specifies CAWSVPMVGNSPLHF.

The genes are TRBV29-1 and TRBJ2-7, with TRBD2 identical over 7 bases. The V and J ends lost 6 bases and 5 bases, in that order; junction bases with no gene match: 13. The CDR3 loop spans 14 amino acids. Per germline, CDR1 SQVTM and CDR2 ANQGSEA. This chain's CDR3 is CSVTEGRVYDEQYF. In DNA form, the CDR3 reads TGCAGCGTGACCGAGGGGAGGGTCTACGACGAGCAGTACTTC.

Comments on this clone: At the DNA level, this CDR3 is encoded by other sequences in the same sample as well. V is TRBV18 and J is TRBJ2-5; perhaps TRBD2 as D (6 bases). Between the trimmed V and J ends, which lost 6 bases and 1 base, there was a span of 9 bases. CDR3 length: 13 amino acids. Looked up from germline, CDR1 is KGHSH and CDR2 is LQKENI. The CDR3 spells CASSLGGQETQYF. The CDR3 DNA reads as TGTGCCAGCTCCCTGGGGGGCCAAGAGACCCAGTACTTC.

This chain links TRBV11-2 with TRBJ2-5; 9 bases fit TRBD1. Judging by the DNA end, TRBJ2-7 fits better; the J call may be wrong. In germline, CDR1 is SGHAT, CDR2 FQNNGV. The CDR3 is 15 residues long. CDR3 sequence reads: CASSLAGQGLDEQYF. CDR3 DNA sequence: TGTGCCAGCAGCTTAGCGGGACAGGGTCTCGACGAGCAGTACTTC.

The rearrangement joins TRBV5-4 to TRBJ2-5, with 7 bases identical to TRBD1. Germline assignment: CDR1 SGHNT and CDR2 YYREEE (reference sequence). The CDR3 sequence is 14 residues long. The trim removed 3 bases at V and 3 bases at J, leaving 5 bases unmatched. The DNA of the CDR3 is TGTGCCAGCAGCTCGCCGGGACAGAAAGAGACCCAGTACTTC. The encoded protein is CASSSPGQKETQYF.

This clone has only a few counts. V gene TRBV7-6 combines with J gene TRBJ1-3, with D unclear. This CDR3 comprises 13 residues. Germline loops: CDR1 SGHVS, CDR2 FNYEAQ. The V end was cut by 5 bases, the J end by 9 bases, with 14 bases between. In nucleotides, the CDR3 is TGTGCCAGCAGCCCAGACTCTCTAGGCACCATATATTTT. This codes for CASSPDSLGTIYF.